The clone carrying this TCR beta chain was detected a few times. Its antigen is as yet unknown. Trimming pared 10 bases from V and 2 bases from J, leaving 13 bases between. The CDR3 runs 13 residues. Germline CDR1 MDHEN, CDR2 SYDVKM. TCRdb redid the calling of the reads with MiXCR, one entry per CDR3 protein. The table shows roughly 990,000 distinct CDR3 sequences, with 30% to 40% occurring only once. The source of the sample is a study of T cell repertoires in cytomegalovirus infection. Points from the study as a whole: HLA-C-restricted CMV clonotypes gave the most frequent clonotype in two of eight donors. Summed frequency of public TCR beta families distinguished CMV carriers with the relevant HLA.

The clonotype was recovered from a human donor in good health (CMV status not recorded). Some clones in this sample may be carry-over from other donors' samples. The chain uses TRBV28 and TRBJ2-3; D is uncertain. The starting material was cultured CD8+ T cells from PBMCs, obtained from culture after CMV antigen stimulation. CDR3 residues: CATSGGPTDTQYF. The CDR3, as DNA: TGTGCCACCTCGGGTGGACCCACAGATACGCAGTATTTT.